The clone carrying this T cell receptor (beta chain) has a handful of counts. Some clones are missing from TCRdb's copy, which holds only in-frame ones; the method was immunoSEQ multiplex PCR. The sample has about 250,000 clones, about nine tenths seen once. The V gene end was trimmed by 5 bases and the J gene end by 4 bases; junction bases not matched to a gene: 5. The CDR3 runs 13 residues. CDR1 and CDR2 from the germline V gene are GTSNPN and SVGIG (reference sequence). This specimen comes from a study of blood T cell repertoires in COVID-19. Sequencing was carried out using PBMCs or T cells enriched from blood (not recorded which). This chain uses TRBV30 with TRBJ1-1, with 9 nucleotides matching TRBD1. The origin of this receptor is a man in his late teens or twenties who had recovered from COVID-19. CDR3 sequence reads: CAWRDREGTEAFF. CDR3 bases: TGTGCCTGGCGGGACAGGGAAGGCACTGAAGCTTTCTTT.